The present T cell receptor beta chain was sequenced within a study of blood T cells in healthy people across ages. Study-wide findings and caveats: The long-lived group displayed more naive CD4+ cells, plus higher diversity, than the aged donors did.

This clonotype was seen many times. What it binds is unknown. J gave up 2 bases and V 5 bases, and 10 bases lay outside the gene matches. This CDR3 contains 16 residues. Germline V gene sequence: CDR1 SQVTM, CDR2 ANQGSEA. A second 7 to 11 cycle PCR used barcoded and J-beta primers. TCRdb re-derived calls from the 5' RACE reads in MiXCR, one entry per CDR3 protein. The sample has about 670,000 distinct CDR3 sequences; approximately 52% are singletons. This chain connects TRBV29-1 to TRBJ2-1, with 9 bases lining up with TRBD2. The sample taken for sequencing was blood. This clonotype originated in a woman older than 75 in good health. CDR3 DNA: TGCAGCGTTCCTGCACTCAGCGGGGGGACCTACAATGAGCAGTTCTTC. Translating it yields CSVPALSGGTYNEQFF.